A selection of T cell receptor beta chains follows, all from one sample in a study of T-cell reconstitution after alpha-beta-depleted transplantation in children. TCRdb passed the PCR reads through MiXCR, listing each CDR3 protein once. In the table there are about 22,000 distinct CDR3 sequences, about 11% of which are singletons. Specimen: PBMCs from the stem cell graft donor, collected from the stem cell graft. The receptor source for this set is a human donor who donated a stem cell graft to a child with chronic granulomatous disease. CDR3s include the opening cysteine and the closing phenylalanine or tryptophan. Each record gives: CDR3 protein, CDR3 DNA, V gene, clone size, D gene, J gene. D genes are given only for firm matches. A clone size is listed for some rows: how often the clone was seen (once, few, many), or a class if it is expanded.

cdr3_aa: CASSPKPVAGGGRNTQYF; cdr3_nt: TGTGCCAGCAGCCCGAAGCCCGTGGCGGGAGGAGGCCGAAATACGCAGTATTTT; v_call: TRBV7-9; clone_size: many; d_call: TRBD2; j_call: TRBJ2-3
cdr3_aa: CASSFGRGINYEQYF; cdr3_nt: TGTGCCAGCAGTTTTGGTCGGGGCATCAATTACGAGCAGTACTTC; v_call: TRBV12-3/TRBV12-4; clone_size: many; d_call: -; j_call: TRBJ2-7
cdr3_aa: CASSHHGQAHIQYF; cdr3_nt: TGTGCCAGCAGCCACCACGGACAGGCTCACATTCAGTACTTC; v_call: TRBV3-1; clone_size: many; d_call: TRBD1; j_call: TRBJ2-4
cdr3_aa: CASSLSQATSNYGYTF; cdr3_nt: TGTGCCAGCAGCTTATCGCAGGCTACTTCTAACTATGGCTACACCTTC; v_call: TRBV7-2; clone_size: many; d_call: -; j_call: TRBJ1-2
cdr3_aa: CASSQESLTDTQYF; cdr3_nt: TGTGCCAGCAGCCAAGAGTCCCTAACAGATACGCAGTATTTT; v_call: TRBV3-1; clone_size: many; d_call: -; j_call: TRBJ2-3
cdr3_aa: CASSPLGGAPETQYF; cdr3_nt: TGTGCCAGCTCACCCCTGGGCGGAGCCCCCGAGACCCAGTACTTC; v_call: TRBV18; clone_size: few; d_call: -; j_call: TRBJ2-5
cdr3_aa: CASSPDASSYNEQFF; cdr3_nt: TGCGCCAGCTCTCCTGACGCGAGCTCCTACAATGAGCAGTTCTTC; v_call: TRBV5-1; clone_size: many; d_call: -; j_call: TRBJ2-1
cdr3_aa: CASSLNRAEQYF; cdr3_nt: TGTGCCAGCAGCTTAAACAGGGCCGAGCAGTACTTC; v_call: TRBV7-2; clone_size: many; d_call: -; j_call: TRBJ2-7
cdr3_aa: CASSERLGTEAFF; cdr3_nt: TGTGCCAGCAGTGAGCGGTTGGGCACTGAAGCTTTCTTT; v_call: TRBV25-1; clone_size: many; d_call: -; j_call: TRBJ1-1
cdr3_aa: CASSQVQGSDTEAFF; cdr3_nt: TGCGCCAGCAGCCAAGTTCAGGGGTCAGATACTGAAGCTTTCTTT; v_call: TRBV4-1; clone_size: medium-sized; d_call: -; j_call: TRBJ1-1
cdr3_aa: CASSFSGGGSYEQYF; cdr3_nt: TGCGCCAGCAGCTTCAGCGGGGGAGGTTCCTACGAGCAGTACTTC; v_call: TRBV5-1; clone_size: many; d_call: TRBD2; j_call: TRBJ2-7
cdr3_aa: CASSPYQRELILSSYEQYF; cdr3_nt: TGTGCCAGCAGCCCGTACCAGCGGGAGTTAATTCTGAGTTCCTACGAGCAGTACTTC; v_call: TRBV3-1; clone_size: few; d_call: TRBD2; j_call: TRBJ2-7
cdr3_aa: CSGTSGLGEQFF; cdr3_nt: TGCAGCGGAACTAGCGGGTTAGGTGAGCAGTTCTTC; v_call: TRBV29-1; clone_size: few; d_call: TRBD2; j_call: TRBJ2-1
cdr3_aa: CASSLGVREKDSNQPQHF; cdr3_nt: TGTGCCAGCAGCTTAGGAGTCAGGGAAAAGGATAGCAATCAGCCCCAGCATTTT; v_call: TRBV7-9; clone_size: medium-sized; d_call: -; j_call: TRBJ1-5
cdr3_aa: CARGPGLVEETQYF; cdr3_nt: TGTGCCAGGGGCCCGGGACTAGTAGAAGAGACCCAGTACTTC; v_call: TRBV5-6; clone_size: -; d_call: TRBD2; j_call: TRBJ2-5
cdr3_aa: CASGTGTANEKLFF; cdr3_nt: TGCGCCAGCGGAACCGGGACAGCTAATGAAAAACTGTTTTTT; v_call: TRBV10-1; clone_size: -; d_call: TRBD1; j_call: TRBJ1-4
cdr3_aa: CASSEGRGGQETQYF; cdr3_nt: TGTGCCAGCAGTGAGGGTCGGGGAGGCCAAGAGACCCAGTACTTC; v_call: TRBV2; clone_size: many; d_call: -; j_call: TRBJ2-5
cdr3_aa: CSAYSSYEQYF; cdr3_nt: TGCAGTGCTTATTCCTCCTACGAGCAGTACTTC; v_call: TRBV20-1; clone_size: -; d_call: -; j_call: TRBJ2-7
cdr3_aa: CAIKRGSDPEAFF; cdr3_nt: TGTGCCATCAAACGGGGGTCGGATCCTGAAGCTTTCTTT; v_call: TRBV12-3/TRBV12-4; clone_size: few; d_call: -; j_call: TRBJ1-1
cdr3_aa: CASSFEAEETHNTQYF; cdr3_nt: TGTGCCAGCAGCTTCGAGGCGGAAGAGACCCATAATACGCAGTATTTT; v_call: TRBV13; clone_size: many; d_call: -; j_call: TRBJ2-3
cdr3_aa: CATSPGETTGELFF; cdr3_nt: TGTGCCACCAGCCCGGGGGAAACCACCGGGGAGCTGTTTTTT; v_call: TRBV15; clone_size: many; d_call: -; j_call: TRBJ2-2
cdr3_aa: CASNPGGGSTDTQYF; cdr3_nt: TGTGCCAGCAATCCTGGCGGGGGAAGCACAGATACGCAGTATTTT; v_call: TRBV2; clone_size: many; d_call: TRBD2; j_call: TRBJ2-3
cdr3_aa: CASSLTRPNTEAFF; cdr3_nt: TGTGCCAGCAGCTTAACCCGGCCGAACACTGAAGCTTTCTTT; v_call: TRBV5-5; clone_size: many; d_call: -; j_call: TRBJ1-1
cdr3_aa: CASSLAGRETGNTIYF; cdr3_nt: TGCGCCAGCAGCTTGGCTGGCAGGGAGACTGGAAACACCATATATTTT; v_call: TRBV5-1; clone_size: many; d_call: -; j_call: TRBJ1-3
cdr3_aa: CASSWQGSGELFF; cdr3_nt: TGTGCCAGCAGCTGGCAGGGATCCGGGGAGCTGTTTTTT; v_call: TRBV5-6; clone_size: -; d_call: -; j_call: TRBJ2-2
cdr3_aa: CSARAQNTGELFF; cdr3_nt: TGCAGTGCTAGAGCACAGAACACCGGGGAGCTGTTTTTT; v_call: TRBV20-1; clone_size: many; d_call: -; j_call: TRBJ2-2
cdr3_aa: CSARTGHNQPQHF; cdr3_nt: TGCAGTGCTCGGACAGGGCACAATCAGCCCCAGCATTTT; v_call: TRBV20-1; clone_size: many; d_call: TRBD1; j_call: TRBJ1-5
cdr3_aa: CASRSQGSDTEAFF; cdr3_nt: TGTGCCAGCAGGTCACAGGGGTCGGACACTGAAGCTTTCTTT; v_call: TRBV6-1; clone_size: few; d_call: TRBD1; j_call: TRBJ1-1
cdr3_aa: CASRSRLAGGYEQYF; cdr3_nt: TGTGCCAGCAGGTCAAGACTAGCGGGAGGCTACGAGCAGTACTTC; v_call: TRBV12-3/TRBV12-4; clone_size: many; d_call: TRBD2; j_call: TRBJ2-7
cdr3_aa: CASSVDHKNTEAFF; cdr3_nt: TGTGCCAGCAGCGTAGATCATAAGAACACTGAAGCTTTCTTT; v_call: TRBV9; clone_size: many; d_call: -; j_call: TRBJ1-1
cdr3_aa: CASSPSGGSTDTQYF; cdr3_nt: TGTGCCAGCAGCCCGAGCGGGGGAAGCACAGATACGCAGTATTTT; v_call: TRBV3-1; clone_size: many; d_call: TRBD2; j_call: TRBJ2-3
cdr3_aa: CAIGSSGSGNEQFF; cdr3_nt: TGTGCCATCGGATCTAGCGGGAGCGGCAATGAGCAGTTCTTC; v_call: TRBV10-3; clone_size: many; d_call: TRBD2; j_call: TRBJ2-1
cdr3_aa: CASSPPRSYEQYF; cdr3_nt: TGTGCCAGCAGCCCCCCCAGATCCTACGAGCAGTACTTC; v_call: TRBV13; clone_size: many; d_call: -; j_call: TRBJ2-7
cdr3_aa: CASRTRSYNEQFF; cdr3_nt: TGTGCCAGCAGGACAAGATCCTACAATGAGCAGTTCTTC; v_call: TRBV11-2; clone_size: many; d_call: -; j_call: TRBJ2-1
cdr3_aa: CASSLGTSGRADTDTQYF; cdr3_nt: TGTGCCAGCAGTTTAGGAACTAGCGGGAGGGCAGACACAGATACGCAGTATTTT; v_call: TRBV12-3/TRBV12-4; clone_size: many; d_call: TRBD2; j_call: TRBJ2-3
cdr3_aa: CASSRSPILRGELFF; cdr3_nt: TGTGCCAGCAGCCGTTCACCCATACTCAGGGGGGAGCTGTTTTTT; v_call: TRBV7-2; clone_size: many; d_call: -; j_call: TRBJ2-2
cdr3_aa: CASSFHTWGGFTDTQYF; cdr3_nt: TGTGCCAGCAGTTTCCACACCTGGGGGGGCTTTACAGATACGCAGTATTTT; v_call: TRBV6-5; clone_size: many; d_call: -; j_call: TRBJ2-3
cdr3_aa: CASSAPGTDDYGYTF; cdr3_nt: TGTGCCAGCAGCGCCCCCGGGACAGATGACTATGGCTACACCTTC; v_call: TRBV9; clone_size: many; d_call: TRBD1; j_call: TRBJ1-2
cdr3_aa: CASSLTGSGELFF; cdr3_nt: TGTGCCAGCAGCTTAACTGGGTCCGGGGAGCTGTTTTTT; v_call: TRBV7-3; clone_size: many; d_call: -; j_call: TRBJ2-2
cdr3_aa: CASSADRDEQYF; cdr3_nt: TGTGCCAGCAGCGCTGACAGGGACGAGCAGTACTTC; v_call: TRBV7-9; clone_size: many; d_call: TRBD1; j_call: TRBJ2-7
cdr3_aa: CASSFLQSPYEQYF; cdr3_nt: TGTGCCAGCAGTTTCCTCCAGTCACCCTACGAGCAGTACTTC; v_call: TRBV12-3/TRBV12-4; clone_size: many; d_call: -; j_call: TRBJ2-7
cdr3_aa: CSVVLTGTYNEQFF; cdr3_nt: TGCAGCGTTGTCTTGACAGGGACCTACAATGAGCAGTTCTTC; v_call: TRBV29-1; clone_size: many; d_call: TRBD1; j_call: TRBJ2-1
cdr3_aa: CATTSGRRTNEQFF; cdr3_nt: TGTGCCACCACTAGCGGGCGTAGAACCAATGAGCAGTTCTTC; v_call: TRBV7-2; clone_size: many; d_call: TRBD2; j_call: TRBJ2-1
cdr3_aa: CASSLDRGRGNTEAFF; cdr3_nt: TGTGCCAGCAGCCTTGACAGGGGGCGCGGGAACACTGAAGCTTTCTTT; v_call: TRBV7-8; clone_size: many; d_call: TRBD1; j_call: TRBJ1-1
cdr3_aa: CASSLAPGVEQFF; cdr3_nt: TGTGCCAGCAGCTTAGCTCCGGGAGTTGAGCAGTTCTTC; v_call: TRBV7-9; clone_size: many; d_call: -; j_call: TRBJ2-1